This TCR beta chain was identified in a study of CD4 T cells in relation to SARS-CoV-2 and coronaviruses. Study-level information: The restricting HLA molecule for shared crossreactive spike epitopes was mapped.

Some clones are missing from TCRdb's copy, which holds only in-frame ones; the method was immunoSEQ multiplex PCR. Among under 65,000 clones, roughly 89% were seen once, and the ten largest hold 1.4%. Overall study findings and caveats: The cross-reactivity analysis covered only spike protein, not other viral proteins. The assay detects memory recall responses, not culture-primed primary responses.

Before the COVID-19 pandemic, during about 2011-2019, CD4+ T cells were taken from unexposed donors. The CDR3 has 16 residues. Germline V gene data show CDR1 as GTSNPN and CDR2 as SVGIG (reference sequence). Between the trimmed V and J ends, which lost 3 bases and 0 bases, there was a span of 15 bases. Concerning this clone itself: The antigen remains unidentified.

The sample was memory CD4+ T cells from PBMCs. The chain carries TRBV30 and TRBJ2-1; D possibly corresponds to TRBD2 (5 bases). This receptor was taken from a human donor in good health. The CDR3 here is CAWSGRRGSSYNEQFF. The DNA for the CDR3 is TGTGCCTGGAGCGGCCGAAGAGGGAGCTCCTACAATGAGCAGTTCTTC.